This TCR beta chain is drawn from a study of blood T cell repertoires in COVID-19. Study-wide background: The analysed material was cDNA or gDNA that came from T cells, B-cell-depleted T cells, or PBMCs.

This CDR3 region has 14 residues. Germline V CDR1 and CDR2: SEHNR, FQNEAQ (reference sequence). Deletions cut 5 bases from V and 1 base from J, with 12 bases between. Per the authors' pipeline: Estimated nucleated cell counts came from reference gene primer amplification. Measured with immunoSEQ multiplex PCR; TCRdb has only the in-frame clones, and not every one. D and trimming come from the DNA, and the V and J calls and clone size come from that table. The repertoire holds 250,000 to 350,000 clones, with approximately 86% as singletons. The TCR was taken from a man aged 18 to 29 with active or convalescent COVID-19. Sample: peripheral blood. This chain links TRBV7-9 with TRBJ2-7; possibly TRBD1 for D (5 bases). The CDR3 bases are TGTGCCAGCAGCCTATCACCAGGGTCCTACGAGCAGTACTTC. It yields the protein CASSLSPGSYEQYF.